This section outlines one T cell receptor (beta chain) sequence together with its context. Individuals aged about 18 to 100 years were recruited from about two dozen US areas. Cohort allocation depended upon clinical history that participants reported. This sample was included in a study of blood T cell repertoires in COVID-19. Turning to the study itself: COVID-19 samples collected from the United States, Italy and Spain covered acute and convalescent phases. T cells, B-cell-depleted T cells, or PBMCs provided the cDNA or gDNA that served as material.

V lost 10 bases, J lost 2 bases, and 12 bases lay in between. The CDR3 has 12 residues. Germline V lookup: CDR1 LNHDA, CDR2 SQIVND (reference sequence). The assay was immunoSEQ multiplex PCR, and TCRdb's table has in-frame clones only and misses some. The sample lists about 480,000 clones; more than 75% were seen once. The material sequenced was PBMCs or T cells enriched from blood (not recorded which). This receptor was identified in a woman aged 35 to 49 who had recovered from COVID-19. V gene TRBV19 combines with J gene TRBJ2-7, with no clear D. The CDR3 loop reads CATGDSTYEQYF. The CDR3 DNA sequence: TGTGCCACCGGTGATTCTACCTACGAGCAGTACTTC.